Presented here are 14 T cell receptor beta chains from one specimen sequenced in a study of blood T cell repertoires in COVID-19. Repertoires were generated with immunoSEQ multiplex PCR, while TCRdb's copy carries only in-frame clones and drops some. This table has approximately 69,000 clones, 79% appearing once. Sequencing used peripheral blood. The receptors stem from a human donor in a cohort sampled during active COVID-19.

For the CDR3, the DNA is TGTGCCTGGAGTGTACTCTTCGGGACAGGGGGAGGCTACACCTTC. Translated, it gives CAWSVLFGTGGGYTF. The V and J genes are TRBV30 and TRBJ1-2, with 11 bases aligning to TRBD1. V dropped 0 bases and J dropped 8; count of bases not matched to a gene: 8. From germline, CDR1 is GTSNPN and CDR2 SVGIG (reference sequence). The CDR3 spans 15 residues.

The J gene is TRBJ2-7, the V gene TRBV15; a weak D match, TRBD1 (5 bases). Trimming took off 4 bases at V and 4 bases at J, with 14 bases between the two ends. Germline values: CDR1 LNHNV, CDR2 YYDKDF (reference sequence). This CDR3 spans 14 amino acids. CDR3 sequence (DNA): TGTGCCACCAGCACCACAGGAAGTGCATACGAGCAGTACTTC. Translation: CATSTTGSAYEQYF. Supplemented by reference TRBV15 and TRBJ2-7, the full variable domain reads DAMVIQNPRYQVTQFGKPVTLSCSQTLNHNVMYWYQQKSSQAPKLLFHYYDKDFNNEADTPDNFQSRRPNTSFCFLDIRSPGLGDTAMYLCATSTTGSAYEQYFGPGTRLTVT.

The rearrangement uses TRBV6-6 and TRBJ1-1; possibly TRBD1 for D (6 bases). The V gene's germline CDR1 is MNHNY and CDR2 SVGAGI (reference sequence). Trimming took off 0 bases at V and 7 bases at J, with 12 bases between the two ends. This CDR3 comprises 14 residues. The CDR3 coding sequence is TGTGCCAGCAGTTACTCACAGGGCGTTGATGAAGCTTTCTTT. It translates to CASSYSQGVDEAFF.

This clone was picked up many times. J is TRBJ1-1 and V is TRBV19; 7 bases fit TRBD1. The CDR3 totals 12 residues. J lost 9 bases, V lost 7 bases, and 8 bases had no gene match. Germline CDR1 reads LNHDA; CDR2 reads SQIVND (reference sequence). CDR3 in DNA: TGTGCCAGTATTGACCCGGACAGGCAAGCTTTCTTT. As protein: CASIDPDRQAFF.

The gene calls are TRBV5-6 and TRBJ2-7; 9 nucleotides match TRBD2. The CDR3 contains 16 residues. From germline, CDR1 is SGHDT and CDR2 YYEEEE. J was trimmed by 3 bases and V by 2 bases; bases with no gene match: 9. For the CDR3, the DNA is TGTGCCAGCAGCTTCAGACTAGCGGCCTGTTTCTACGAGCAGTACTTC. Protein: CASSFRLAACFYEQYF.

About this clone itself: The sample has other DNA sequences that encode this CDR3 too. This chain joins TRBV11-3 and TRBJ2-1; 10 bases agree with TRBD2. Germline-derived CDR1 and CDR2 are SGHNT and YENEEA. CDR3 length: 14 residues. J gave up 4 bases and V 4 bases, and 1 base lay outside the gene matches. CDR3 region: CASSSGLAYNEQFF. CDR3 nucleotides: TGTGCCAGCAGCTCGGGACTAGCGTACAATGAGCAGTTCTTC. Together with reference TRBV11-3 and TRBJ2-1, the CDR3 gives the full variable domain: EAGVVQSPRYKIIEKKQPVAFWCNPISGHNTLYWYLQNLGQGPELLIRYENEEAVDDSQLPKDRFSAERLKGVDSTLKIQPAELGDSAVYLCASSSGLAYNEQFFGPGTRLTVL.

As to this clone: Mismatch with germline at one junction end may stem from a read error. The CDR3 region is CASREGVGHLEQYF. DNA for the CDR3: TGTGCCAGCAGGGAAGGGGTGGGACACCTCGAGCAGTACTTC. The genes are TRBV6-1 and TRBJ2-7, with D maybe TRBD1 (6 bases). This CDR3 spans 14 amino acids. Germline CDR1 MNHNS, CDR2 SASEGT.

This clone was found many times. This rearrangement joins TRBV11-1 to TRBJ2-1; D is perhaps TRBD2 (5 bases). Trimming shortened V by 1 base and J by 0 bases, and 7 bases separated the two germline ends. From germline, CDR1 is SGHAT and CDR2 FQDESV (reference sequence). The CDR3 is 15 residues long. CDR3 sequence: CASSLVLASYNEQFF. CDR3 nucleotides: TGTGCCAGCAGCTTAGTTCTAGCCTCCTACAATGAGCAGTTCTTC.

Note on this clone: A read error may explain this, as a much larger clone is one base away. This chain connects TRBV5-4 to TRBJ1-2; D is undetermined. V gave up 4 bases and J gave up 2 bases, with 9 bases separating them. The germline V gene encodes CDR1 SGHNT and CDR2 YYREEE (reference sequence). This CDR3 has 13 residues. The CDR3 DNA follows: TGTGCCAGCAGCCCTGAGCCAAACTATGGCTACACCTTC. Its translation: CASSPEPNYGYTF.

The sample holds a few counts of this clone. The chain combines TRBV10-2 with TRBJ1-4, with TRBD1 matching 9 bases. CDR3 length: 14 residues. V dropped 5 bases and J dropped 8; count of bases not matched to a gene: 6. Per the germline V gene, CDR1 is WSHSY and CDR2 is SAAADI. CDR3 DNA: TGCGCCAGCAGTCAAACAGGGGGCATGGAAAAACTGTTTTTT. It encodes CASSQTGGMEKLFF.

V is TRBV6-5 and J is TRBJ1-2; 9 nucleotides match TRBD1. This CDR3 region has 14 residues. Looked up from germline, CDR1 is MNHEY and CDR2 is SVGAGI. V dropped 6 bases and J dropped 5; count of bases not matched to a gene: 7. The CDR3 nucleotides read TGTGCCAGCAGCCGGGACAGGGTAGGGTATGGCTACACCTTC. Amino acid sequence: CASSRDRVGYGYTF.

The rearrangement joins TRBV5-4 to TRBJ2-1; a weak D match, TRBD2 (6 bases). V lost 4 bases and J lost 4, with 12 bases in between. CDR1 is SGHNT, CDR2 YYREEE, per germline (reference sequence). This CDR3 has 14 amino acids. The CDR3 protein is CASSPPGLYNEQFF. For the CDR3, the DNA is TGTGCCAGCAGCCCCCCGGGACTGTACAATGAGCAGTTCTTC.

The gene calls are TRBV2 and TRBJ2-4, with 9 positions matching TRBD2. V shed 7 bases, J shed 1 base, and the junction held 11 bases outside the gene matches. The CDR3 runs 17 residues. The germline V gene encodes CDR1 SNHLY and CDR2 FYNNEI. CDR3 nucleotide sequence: TGTGCCAGCACCCCCGGTAGCGGGAGAGGGGCCAAAAACATTCAGTACTTC. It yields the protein CASTPGSGRGAKNIQYF.

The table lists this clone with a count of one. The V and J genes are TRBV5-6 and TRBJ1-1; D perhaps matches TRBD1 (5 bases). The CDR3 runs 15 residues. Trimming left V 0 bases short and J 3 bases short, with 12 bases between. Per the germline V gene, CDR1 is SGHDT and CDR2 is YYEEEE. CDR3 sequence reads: CASSLAVREDTEAFF. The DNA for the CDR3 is TGTGCCAGCAGCTTGGCGGTCAGGGAGGACACTGAAGCTTTCTTT.